A single sample gave rise to the 14 T cell receptor beta chains below, sequenced in a study of T cells in Graves' hyperthyroidism and ophthalmopathy. From RNA transcripts, TCR beta CDR3 regions were amplified. The HTBI primer set drove a first-round RT-PCR of the TCR CDR3. TCRdb fed the multiplex PCR reads into MiXCR, producing one record per CDR3 protein. The sample yields about 510,000 distinct CDR3 sequences, 11% to 15% seen once. Sequenced sample: blood. These receptors all stem from a woman between 40 and 55 years old with Graves' hyperthyroidism.

This clonotype was observed many times. The rearrangement joins TRBV6-6 to TRBJ2-7; tentative D call: TRBD1 (6 bases). The CDR3 is 22 residues long. Germline V gene data show CDR1 as MNHNY and CDR2 as SVGAGI (reference sequence). V lost 2 bases and J 2 bases, leaving 34 bases between the germline ends. The CDR3 loop is CASSYGRGSGTRGTLGAYEQYF. CDR3 DNA sequence: TGTGCCAGCAGTTACGGGAGAGGATCCGGGACAAGGGGAACTCTGGGCGCCTACGAGCAGTACTTC.

This clonotype was detected many times. The V and J genes are TRBV5-1 and TRBJ2-1; D may be TRBD1 (6 bases). Germline V gene lookup returns CDR1 SGHRS and CDR2 YFSETQ. V was trimmed by 4 bases and J by 5 bases, leaving 13 bases between them. CDR3 length: 14 residues. CDR3 loop: CASSQGGGNNEQFF. As DNA, the CDR3 is TGCGCCAGCAGCCAGGGTGGGGGCAACAATGAGCAGTTCTTC.

A remark on this clonotype: A single base separates this from a much larger clone, so it may be a read error. The rearrangement links TRBV7-9 to TRBJ1-1; D not certain. The V and J ends lost 4 bases and 8 bases respectively, with 14 bases between them. From germline, CDR1 is SEHNR and CDR2 FQNEAQ (reference sequence). The CDR3 is 13 amino acids. In nucleotides, the CDR3 is TGTGCCAGCAGCTCCCAGATGCCTCCAGAAGCTTTCTTT. Encoded protein: CASSSQMPPEAFF.

The chain employs TRBV18 and TRBJ2-2, with 8 bases fitting TRBD1. J was trimmed by 6 bases and V by 4 bases; bases with no gene match: 10. The CDR3 length is 16 residues. Germline V gene sequence: CDR1 KGHSH, CDR2 LQKENI. CDR3 region: CASSLERTGRSGELFF. The CDR3 DNA reads as TGTGCCAGCTCACTAGAACGGACAGGGCGTTCCGGGGAGCTGTTTTTT.

Many counts were recorded for this clonotype. This chain uses TRBV12-3 or TRBV12-4 with TRBJ2-3; D is possibly TRBD1 (5 bases). Trimming removed 1 base from V and 5 bases from J, with 10 bases in between. The CDR3 is 14 amino acids. The CDR3 region is CASSLDDSLDTQYF. CDR3 nucleotides: TGTGCCAGCAGTTTAGACGACAGCTTAGATACGCAGTATTTT.

This clonotype was observed a handful of times. As the CDR3 is not closed by the conserved phenylalanine or tryptophan, this likely results from a read error. This rearrangement joins TRBV5-1 to TRBJ2-7; TRBD1 matches at 7 bases. CDR3 size: 15 residues. V trimming: 4 bases; J trimming: 2 bases; junction bases outside the gene matches: 9. From germline, CDR1 is SGHRS and CDR2 YFSETQ. CDR3 sequence reads: CASSLLQGSPYEQYL. As DNA, the CDR3 is TGCGCCAGCAGCCTACTACAGGGGTCTCCCTACGAGCAGTACCTC.

The chain recombines TRBV6-2 or TRBV6-3 with TRBJ2-2; the D gene is possibly TRBD1 (6 bases). V gave up 4 bases and J gave up 0 bases, with 18 bases separating them. The CDR3 sequence is 18 residues long. The germline V gene has CDR1 MNHEY and CDR2 SVGEGT. Written as DNA, the CDR3 is TGTGCCAGCAGTTGGGACCGGGACAAATACTCGAACACCGGGGAGCTGTTTTTT. Protein: CASSWDRDKYSNTGELFF.

This clonotype was detected a few times. One junction end disagrees with the germline gene, perhaps due to a read error. The V and J genes are TRBV28 and TRBJ2-7; possible D gene TRBD1, 6 bases. The CDR3 loop spans 15 amino acids. The germline V gene has CDR1 MDHEN and CDR2 SYDVKM. As DNA, the CDR3 is TGTGCCAGCAGTTCCCCCGGACAGATAACCTACGAGCAGTGCTTC. It codes for CASSSPGQITYEQCF.

The V and J genes are TRBV7-9 and TRBJ2-1; 9 nucleotides line up with TRBD2. The CDR3 is made up of 16 amino acids. CDR1 SEHNR and CDR2 FQNEAQ come from the germline V gene (reference sequence). The V segment lost 6 bases and the J segment 2 bases; nucleotides outside the gene matches: 8. The CDR3 DNA follows: TGTGCCAGCAGTCCCCCCTCTAGCGGGGCCTACAATGAGCAGTTCTTC. Translation gives CASSPPSSGAYNEQFF. The variable domain in full, with the rest retrieved from reference TRBV7-9 and TRBJ2-1, is DTGVSQNPRHKITKRGQNVTFRCDPISEHNRLYWYRQTLGQGPEFLTYFQNEAQLEKSRLLSDRFSAERPKGSFSTLEIQRTEQGDSAMYLCASSPPSSGAYNEQFFGPGTRLTVL.

This clonotype was counted many times. The J gene is TRBJ2-7, the V gene TRBV27, with unresolved D. Germline V lookup: CDR1 MNHEY, CDR2 SMNVEV (reference sequence). The CDR3 consists of 16 residues. Trimming took 0 bases from V and 0 from J, leaving 12 bases between them. The CDR3 loop reads CASSLSGFQSSYEQYF. CDR3 nucleotides: TGTGCCAGCAGTTTATCTGGCTTCCAGAGCTCCTACGAGCAGTACTTC.

The rearrangement uses TRBV24-1 and TRBJ2-5; D possibly corresponds to TRBD2 (6 bases). In germline, CDR1 is KGHDR, CDR2 SFDVKD. The V end was cut by 3 bases, the J end by 4 bases, with 11 bases between. This CDR3 is 14 amino acids long. CDR3 loop: CATSDPRGIETQYF. The CDR3 DNA reads as TGTGCCACCAGTGATCCCCGCGGGATAGAGACCCAGTACTTC.

This clonotype has a count of ten or more. The chain couples TRBV20-1 to TRBJ2-5; D ambiguous. Germline V CDR1 and CDR2: DFQATT, SNEGSKA (reference sequence). The CDR3 sequence is 15 residues long. Trimming pared 0 bases from V and 3 bases from J, leaving 14 bases between. CDR3 in amino acids: CSARDSFKNEETQYF. CDR3 DNA sequence: TGCAGTGCTAGAGATTCCTTTAAGAACGAAGAGACCCAGTACTTC.

This clonotype has a handful of counts. The V and J genes are TRBV7-2 and TRBJ1-3; weak D call: TRBD1 (6 bases). Trimming cost V 6 bases and J 0 bases, with 15 bases left between them. Germline CDR1 SGHTA, CDR2 FQGNSA. This CDR3 has 16 amino acids. CDR3 nucleotides: TGTGCCAGCAGTTCTCGACAGGAGAGCTCTGGAAACACCATATATTTT. This gives the protein CASSSRQESSGNTIYF.

This clonotype has just a few counts. The gene calls are TRBV15 and TRBJ2-7; 9 positions agree with TRBD2. The CDR3 length is 15 residues. The junction had 5 bases not matched to a gene; V was cut back by 1 base and J by 4 bases. Germline V lookup: CDR1 LNHNV, CDR2 YYDKDF (reference sequence). CDR3 sequence: CATSRGPSGGYEQYF. CDR3 in DNA: TGTGCCACCAGCAGAGGACCCAGCGGGGGGTACGAGCAGTACTTC.